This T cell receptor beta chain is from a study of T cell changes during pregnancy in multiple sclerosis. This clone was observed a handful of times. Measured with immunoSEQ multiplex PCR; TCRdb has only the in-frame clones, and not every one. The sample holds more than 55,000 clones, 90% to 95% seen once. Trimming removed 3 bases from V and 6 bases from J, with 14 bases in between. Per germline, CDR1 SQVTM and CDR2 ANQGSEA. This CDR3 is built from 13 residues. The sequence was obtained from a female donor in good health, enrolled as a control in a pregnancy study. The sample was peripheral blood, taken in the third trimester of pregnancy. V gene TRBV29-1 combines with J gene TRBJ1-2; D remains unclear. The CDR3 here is CSVDRKAGDGYTF. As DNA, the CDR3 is TGCAGCGTTGACCGAAAGGCGGGTGATGGCTACACCTTC.